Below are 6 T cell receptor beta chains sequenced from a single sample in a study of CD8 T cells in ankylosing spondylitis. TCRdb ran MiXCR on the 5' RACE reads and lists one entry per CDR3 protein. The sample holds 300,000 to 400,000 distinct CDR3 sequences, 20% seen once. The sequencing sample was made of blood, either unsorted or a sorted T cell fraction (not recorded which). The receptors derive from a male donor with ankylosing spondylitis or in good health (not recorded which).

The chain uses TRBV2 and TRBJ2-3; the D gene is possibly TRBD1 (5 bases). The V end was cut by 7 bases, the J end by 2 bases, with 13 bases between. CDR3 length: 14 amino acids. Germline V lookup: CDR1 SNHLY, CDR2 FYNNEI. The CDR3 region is CASTPQGYTDTQYF. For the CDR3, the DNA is TGTGCCAGCACCCCCCAGGGATACACAGATACGCAGTATTTT.

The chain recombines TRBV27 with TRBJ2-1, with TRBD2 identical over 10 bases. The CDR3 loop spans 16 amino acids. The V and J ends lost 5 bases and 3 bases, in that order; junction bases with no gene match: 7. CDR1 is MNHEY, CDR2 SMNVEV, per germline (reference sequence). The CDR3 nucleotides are TGTGCCAGCAGTCCGATAATAGCGGGGGGCTACAATGAGCAGTTCTTC. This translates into CASSPIIAGGYNEQFF.

This chain's CDR3 is CSARGSPGRVREQYF. The CDR3 coding sequence is TGCAGTGCTAGAGGGTCTCCGGGGAGGGTCCGCGAGCAGTACTTC. V and J are TRBV20-1 and TRBJ2-7; 7 nucleotides align to TRBD2. J gave up 6 bases and V 1 base, and 12 bases lay outside the gene matches. Germline lookup yields CDR1 DFQATT and CDR2 SNEGSKA (reference sequence). CDR3 length: 15 residues.

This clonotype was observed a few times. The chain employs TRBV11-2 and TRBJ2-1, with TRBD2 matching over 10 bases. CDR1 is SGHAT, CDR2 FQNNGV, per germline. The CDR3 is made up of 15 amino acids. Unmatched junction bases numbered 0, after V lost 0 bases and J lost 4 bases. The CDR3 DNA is TGTGCCAGCAGCTTAGAACTAGCGGGGTACAATGAGCAGTTCTTC. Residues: CASSLELAGYNEQFF.

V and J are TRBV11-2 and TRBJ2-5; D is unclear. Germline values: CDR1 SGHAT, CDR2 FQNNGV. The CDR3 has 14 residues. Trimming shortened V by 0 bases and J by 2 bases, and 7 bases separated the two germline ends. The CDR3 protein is CASSLDQPQETQYF. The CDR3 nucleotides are TGTGCCAGCAGCTTAGATCAGCCTCAAGAGACCCAGTACTTC.

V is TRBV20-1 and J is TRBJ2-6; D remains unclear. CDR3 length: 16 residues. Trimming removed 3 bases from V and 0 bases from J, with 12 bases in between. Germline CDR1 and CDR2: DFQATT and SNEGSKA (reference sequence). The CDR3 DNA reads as TGCAGTGCTAGTGGGTCGAGAAACTCTGGGGCCAACGTCCTGACTTTC. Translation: CSASGSRNSGANVLTF.